These T cell receptor beta chains were read from a single sample in a study of T cell responses to AZD1222 COVID-19 vaccine. TCRdb's copy holds only in-frame clones and misses some; the assay was immunoSEQ multiplex PCR. Among 150,000 to 200,000 clones listed, 88% were seen once. The sample consisted of peripheral blood, taken 28 days after the second AZD1222 dose. The receptors originated from an adult who received the AZD1222 COVID-19 vaccine. Each CDR3 is given with its conserved first and last residue. D genes are given only for firm matches. Clone size appears in some rows only: once, few, many, or a class for an expanded clone.

NA	NA	13	TRBJ2-2	TRBV7-2	CASTPRNTGELFF	TGTGCCAGCACCCCCCGGAACACCGGGGAGCTGTTTTTT
NA	NA	13	TRBJ2-7	TRBV6-2/TRBV6-3	CASSYPPANEQYF	TGTGCCAGCAGTTACCCCCCGGCTAACGAGCAGTACTTC
TRBD1	NA	14	TRBJ1-2	TRBV15	CATSRRTGRYGYTF	TGTGCCACCAGCAGGCGGACAGGGAGATATGGCTACACCTTC
NA	NA	14	TRBJ2-5	TRBV4-1	CASSQVVSLETQYF	TGCGCCAGCAGCCAAGTTGTTAGCTTGGAGACCCAGTACTTC
NA	few	10	TRBJ2-7	TRBV28	CASSTYEQYF	TGTGCCAGCAGTACCTACGAGCAGTACTTC
NA	NA	14	TRBJ2-2	TRBV30	CAWCFKRNTGELFF	TGTGCCTGGTGTTTCAAAAGGAACACCGGGGAGCTGTTTTTT
NA	once	15	TRBJ2-3	TRBV4-1	CASSRETVVGDTQYF	TGCGCCAGCAGCCGGGAGACAGTGGTAGGAGATACGCAGTATTTT
TRBD1	once	16	TRBJ1-2	TRBV7-2	CASSDRRQGAANGYTF	TGTGCCAGCAGTGACCGTCGACAGGGGGCGGCTAATGGCTACACCTTC
TRBD1	NA	13	TRBJ1-2	TRBV28	CASWVGGGYGYTF	TGTGCCAGCTGGGTAGGGGGCGGTTATGGCTACACCTTC
NA	NA	13	TRBJ1-1	TRBV13	CASSLTGKTEAFF	TGTGCCAGCAGCCTTACAGGGAAGACTGAAGCTTTCTTT
NA	NA	12	TRBJ2-7	TRBV7-2	CASSPQRNEQYF	TGTGCCAGCAGCCCCCAGCGGAACGAGCAGTACTTC
NA	NA	15	TRBJ1-5	TRBV28	CASSLGPTSNQPQHF	TGTGCCAGCAGTTTAGGGCCTACAAGCAATCAGCCCCAGCATTTT
NA	NA	15	TRBJ2-5	TRBV7-2	CASSPGTVDMETQYF	TGTGCCAGCAGCCCCGGGACTGTTGATATGGAGACCCAGTACTTC
TRBD2	NA	20	TRBJ2-3	TRBV5-1	CASSLARGVAGEESTDTQYF	TGCGCCAGCAGCTTGGCCCGGGGGGTAGCGGGAGAGGAAAGCACAGATACGCAGTATTTT
TRBD1	NA	16	TRBJ1-6	TRBV7-8	CASSLGQGANNSPLHF	TGTGCCAGCAGCTTAGGACAGGGGGCGAATAATTCACCCCTCCACTTT
TRBD2	NA	19	TRBJ2-1	TRBV6-2/TRBV6-3	CASSYPSSRRREGEYEQFF	TGTGCCAGCAGTTATCCTTCCTCCCGTAGGCGGGAGGGGGAATATGAGCAGTTCTTC
NA	NA	12	TRBJ1-2	TRBV6-1	CASSDGGVSYTF	TGTGCCAGCAGTGATGGCGGGGTTAGCTACACCTTC
TRBD2	NA	15	TRBJ2-1	TRBV19	CASSIPGLSYNEQFF	TGTGCCAGTAGTATCCCGGGACTATCCTATAATGAGCAGTTCTTC